This T cell receptor (beta chain) was found in a study of blood T cell repertoires in COVID-19. Study details: PBMCs, B-cell-depleted T cells, or T cells were the source of the cDNA or gDNA that made up the material.

The CDR3 runs to 14 residues. Germline V CDR1 and CDR2: SGHTA, FQGNSA. V dropped 5 bases and J dropped 5 bases, with 15 bases sitting between them. Method: immunoSEQ multiplex PCR; TCRdb's copy keeps in-frame clones and lacks some. This table holds 200,000 to 250,000 clones, around 91% found once. The rearrangement joins TRBV7-2 to TRBJ1-2; D is possibly TRBD1 (6 bases). Input material: peripheral blood. The sequence was obtained from a woman aged 40 to 50 with acute or convalescent COVID-19. Here the CDR3 DNA reads TGTGCCAGCAGCCCCTTTGGGGGGGCTTATGGCTACACCTTC. This gives the protein CASSPFGGAYGYTF.